These T cell receptor beta chains were read from a single sample in a study of T cell changes during pregnancy in multiple sclerosis. Generated by immunoSEQ multiplex PCR, the TCRdb table keeps only in-frame clones and is missing some. The sample records under 65,000 clones, about 94% being singletons. Specimen: CD8+ T cells from peripheral blood mononuclear cells, collected in the third trimester of pregnancy. These receptors all come from a female donor with multiple sclerosis, enrolled in a pregnancy study. CDR3s include the opening cysteine and the closing phenylalanine or tryptophan. Not all rows give a size; the values are once, few, many and, for expanded clones, a class.

V	size	J	CDR3
TRBV7-8	NA	TRBJ1-3	CASSLGASSGNTIYF
TRBV4-1	NA	TRBJ2-7	CASSQVESGYEQYF
TRBV28	NA	TRBJ2-3	CASSIRGLTINLNQDTQYF
TRBV11-1	NA	TRBJ2-7	CASSLYEAGDTYEQYF
TRBV6-6	NA	TRBJ1-2	CASSPNRQAQGYTF
TRBV7-9	NA	TRBJ2-7	CASSLAEREDEQYF
TRBV27	NA	TRBJ1-1	CASSSGTTREAFF
TRBV27	NA	TRBJ2-1	CASSTYESPYNEQFF
TRBV13	few	TRBJ2-1	CASSPAGTRDSYNEQFF
TRBV5-6	once	TRBJ2-1	CASSLGRTDWFF
TRBV27	once	TRBJ1-3	CASSSTANTGNTIYF
TRBV7-9	NA	TRBJ2-5	CASSLEQGGQETQYF
TRBV7-6	NA	TRBJ2-1	CASSLLAGENNEQFF
TRBV4-2	NA	TRBJ2-7	CASSPSTGSYEQYF
TRBV6-5	NA	TRBJ2-5	CASRGGARQETQYF
TRBV27	NA	TRBJ2-7	CASSLTGGGGEQYF
TRBV13	NA	TRBJ2-7	CASSLSGLEAYEQYF
TRBV27	NA	TRBJ1-1	CASSLSPGGGTEAFF
TRBV7-9	NA	TRBJ2-5	CASSLDRGETQYF
TRBV19	few	TRBJ1-2	CASTVRGRNYGYTF
TRBV2	NA	TRBJ2-3	CASKGVGQGLTDTQYF
TRBV7-9	NA	TRBJ2-3	CASSLDSTVGDTQYF
TRBV27	NA	TRBJ1-5	CASSSQDNSNQPQHF
TRBV2	NA	TRBJ2-3	CARKREKLDTQYF
TRBV4-1	NA	TRBJ1-5	CASSLKGDRGNQPQHF
TRBV5-5	NA	TRBJ2-7	CASPPPGQGAVPYF
TRBV18	NA	TRBJ2-7	CASSPPGQGSYEQYF
TRBV27	once	TRBJ2-5	CARSPPLGVREETQYF
TRBV5-4	NA	TRBJ2-6	CASSLGLHSGANVLTF
TRBV7-9	NA	TRBJ2-7	CASSRPGTPSYEQYF
TRBV15	NA	TRBJ2-7	CATSSRLAGVSAYEQYF
TRBV5-4	NA	TRBJ2-2	CASSPEDRVNTGELFF
TRBV29-1	NA	TRBJ2-2	CSVDRDGNTGELFF
TRBV6-1	NA	TRBJ2-7	CASSEPVSSSYEQYF
TRBV5-1	NA	TRBJ1-1	CASSPGMITEAFF
TRBV5-4	NA	TRBJ2-1	CASSPGLAVTSYNEQFF
TRBV11-2	NA	TRBJ2-7	CASSLTTGYYEQYF
TRBV16	NA	TRBJ1-5	CASSLFKGGNSNQPQHF
TRBV21-1	NA	TRBJ2-7	CASSSRQGPYEQYF
TRBV5-6	NA	TRBJ2-5	CASSWQNQETQYF
TRBV7-2	NA	TRBJ1-2	CASSFFTGGHYGYTF
TRBV6-6	NA	TRBJ2-1	CASSYSQVTYNEQFF